Reported below is one T cell receptor beta chain. Its antigen is undetermined. Sequenced by immunoSEQ multiplex PCR; TCRdb stores in-frame clones only, minus some. The repertoire holds some 87,000 clones, with over 75% as singletons. The sample originates from a study of OX40 agonist ivuxolimab in advanced cancers. Study-wide results and limits: Normalized T-cell clonal expansion was also low in a subset of nonresponders.

The V gene's germline CDR1 is SGHDT and CDR2 YYEEEE. The CDR3 has 15 residues. The V end lost 1 base, the J end lost 1 base, and 11 bases lay between the germline ends. The sequenced sample was CD4+ or CD8+ T cells sorted from blood, obtained in a trial of the OX40 agonist ivuxolimab. The chain recombines TRBV5-6 with TRBJ1-1; D gene unclear. The origin of this receptor is an adult with an advanced solid tumor such as melanoma, head and neck, liver or kidney cancer. The CDR3 bases are TGTGCCAGCAGCTTGCGGCCAAGGTCGAACACTGAAGCTTTCTTT. Translation gives CASSLRPRSNTEAFF. The full variable domain, its missing parts supplied by reference TRBV5-6 and TRBJ1-1, is DAGVTQSPTHLIKTRGQQVTLRCSPKSGHDTVSWYQQALGQGPQFIFQYYEEEERQRGNFPDRFSGHQFPNYSSELNVNALLLGDSALYLCASSLRPRSNTEAFFGQGTRLTVV.